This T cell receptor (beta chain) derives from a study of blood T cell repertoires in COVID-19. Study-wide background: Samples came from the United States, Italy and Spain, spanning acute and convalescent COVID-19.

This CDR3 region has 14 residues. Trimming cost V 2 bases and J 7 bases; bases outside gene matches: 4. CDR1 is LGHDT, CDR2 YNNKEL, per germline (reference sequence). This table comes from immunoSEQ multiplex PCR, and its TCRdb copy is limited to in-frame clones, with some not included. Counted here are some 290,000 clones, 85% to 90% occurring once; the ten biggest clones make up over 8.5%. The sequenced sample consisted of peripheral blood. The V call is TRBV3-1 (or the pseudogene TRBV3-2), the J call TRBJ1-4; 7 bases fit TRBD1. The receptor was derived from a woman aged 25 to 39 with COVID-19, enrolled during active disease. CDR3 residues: CASSQRQGFEKLFF. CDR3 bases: TGTGCCAGCAGCCAACGACAGGGTTTTGAAAAACTGTTTTTT.